This T cell receptor (beta chain) was sequenced during a study of TIL therapy for anti-PD-1-resistant metastatic lung cancer. The wider study: Patients then received nivolumab; progressors got lymphodepletion, TIL and IL-2. Patients had a median age of 54 years (range about 35-85). Half of patients were current or former smokers.

The libraries were made with immunoSEQ v3. TCRdb keeps only in-frame clones here, not all; method: immunoSEQ multiplex PCR. The data show 55,000 to 70,000 clones, more than 75% seen once. The germline V gene encodes CDR1 MNHEY and CDR2 SVGAGI. J gave up 4 bases and V 7 bases, and 5 bases lay outside the gene matches. The CDR3 has 14 amino acids. As to time point: pre-treatment sample, taken before nivolumab and TIL therapy. The sample in question was blood, obtained at baseline. The sequence came from a person aged 30 to 80 with non-small cell lung cancer. The chain joins TRBV6-5 to TRBJ1-3, with TRBD1 identical over 9 bases. The CDR3 DNA sequence: TGTGCCAGCAACTTCGGGACAGGGGGAAACACCATATATTTT. Translation: CASNFGTGGNTIYF.